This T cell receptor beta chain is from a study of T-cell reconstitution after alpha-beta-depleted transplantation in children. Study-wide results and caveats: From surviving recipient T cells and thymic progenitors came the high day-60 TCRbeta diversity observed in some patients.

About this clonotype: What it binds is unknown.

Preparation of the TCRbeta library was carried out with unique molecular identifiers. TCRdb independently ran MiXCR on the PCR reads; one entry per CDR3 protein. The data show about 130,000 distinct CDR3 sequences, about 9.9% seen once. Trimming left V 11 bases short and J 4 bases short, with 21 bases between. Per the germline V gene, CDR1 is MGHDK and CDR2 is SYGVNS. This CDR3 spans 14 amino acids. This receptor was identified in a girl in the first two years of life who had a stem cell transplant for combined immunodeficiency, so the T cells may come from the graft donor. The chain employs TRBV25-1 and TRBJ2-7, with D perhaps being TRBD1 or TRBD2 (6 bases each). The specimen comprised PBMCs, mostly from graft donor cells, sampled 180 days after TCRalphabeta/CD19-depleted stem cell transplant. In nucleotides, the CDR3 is TGTGCCGCCGGGACACTAGCTGGGGGGTACGAGCAGTACTTC. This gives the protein CAAGTLAGGYEQYF.